This T cell receptor beta chain was found in a study of CD8 T cells in Susac syndrome. Germline CDR1 is MNHEY and CDR2 is SMNVEV (reference sequence). V was clipped by 3 bases and J by 2 bases, with 7 bases between them. The CDR3 is 13 amino acids. With random hexamers, reverse transcription was performed on about 0.5 to 1 ug of RNA. TCRdb processed the immunoSEQ multiplex PCR reads anew with MiXCR; each CDR3 protein has one entry. Of 150,000 to 180,000 distinct CDR3 sequences detected, nearly 97% appear once; the ten largest clones hold roughly 0.15%. Sample: CD8+ T cells from PBMCs. The genes are TRBV27 and TRBJ1-2; no reliable D call. The clonotype comes from a human donor with multiple sclerosis. The CDR3 nucleotides are TGTGCCAGCAGTTTGTCGGAGAACTATGGCTACACCTTC. Its protein is CASSLSENYGYTF.